Shown below are 28 T cell receptor beta chains from a single sample sequenced in a study of T-cell memory formation after mild COVID-19. A single record per CDR3 protein comes from TCRdb applying MiXCR to the 5' RACE reads. This sample yields around 450,000 distinct CDR3 sequences, of which about 19% are seen a single time; approximately 8.1% belongs to the top ten. The sequencing sample was made of PBMCs or a T cell subset sorted from them (not recorded which). The receptors were sampled from an adult woman who had mild COVID-19 (a few samples of this study predate the infection). Cell type and time point are not known.

This clonotype appeared a few times. This CDR3 reads CASSLAGTSGSEQYF. As DNA, the CDR3 is TGTGCCAGCAGCTTAGCCGGGACTAGCGGGAGTGAGCAGTACTTC. J is TRBJ2-7 and V is TRBV7-2, with TRBD2 matching over 14 bases. With V trimmed by 0 bases and J by 7 bases, 2 bases remained unmatched. Looked up from germline, CDR1 is SGHTA and CDR2 is FQGNSA. The CDR3 length is 15 residues.

J is TRBJ2-7 and V is TRBV3-1; 8 nucleotides agree with TRBD1. Germline CDR1 reads LGHDT; CDR2 reads YNNKEL (reference sequence). With V trimmed by 5 bases and J by 4 bases, 4 bases remained unmatched. The CDR3 is 13 amino acids. In nucleotides, the CDR3 is TGTGCCAGCAGCGCGGACAGGGCGTACGAGCAGTACTTC. The encoded protein is CASSADRAYEQYF.

This clonotype showed up just a few times. This chain joins TRBV5-1 and TRBJ2-7, with a tentative D call TRBD1 (6 bases). The CDR3 has 15 residues. Per germline, CDR1 SGHRS and CDR2 YFSETQ. Trimming pared 0 bases from V and 5 bases from J, leaving 15 bases between. CDR3 region: CASSLGNRVFDEQYF. In DNA form, the CDR3 reads TGCGCCAGCAGCTTGGGCAACAGGGTTTTCGACGAGCAGTACTTC.

The rearrangement links TRBV28 to TRBJ2-7; 8 bases are shared with TRBD2. Germline-derived CDR1 and CDR2 are MDHEN and SYDVKM. Trimming at V came to 7 bases and at J to 2 bases, leaving 10 bases not matched to a gene. The CDR3 has 15 residues. The chain's CDR3 is CASIPGGGGPYEQYF. The CDR3 DNA is TGTGCCAGCATCCCCGGGGGGGGCGGTCCCTACGAGCAGTACTTC.

This clonotype was counted a single time. The CDR3 does not end in the conserved phenylalanine or tryptophan, so this is likely a read error. V usage is TRBV30 and J usage is TRBJ1-5; unclear D gene. Per germline, CDR1 GTSNPN and CDR2 SVGIG (reference sequence). The CDR3 is made up of 14 amino acids. Deletions cut 0 bases from V and 6 bases from J, with 12 bases between. This chain's CDR3 is CAWSVIRSGQPQHI. The DNA for the CDR3 is TGTGCCTGGAGTGTTATTAGGAGCGGTCAGCCCCAGCATATT.

This clonotype was counted between two and nine times. V gene TRBV2 combines with J gene TRBJ2-2; D is undetermined. CDR3 length: 14 residues. Per the germline V gene, CDR1 is SNHLY and CDR2 is FYNNEI. The ends were cut back, 5 bases at V and 6 bases at J, with 13 bases in the middle. The CDR3: CASSPSVESGELFF. The CDR3 nucleotides read TGTGCCAGCAGTCCTTCGGTAGAGTCCGGGGAGCTGTTTTTT.

There are a few counts of this clonotype. The chain links TRBV12-3 or TRBV12-4 to TRBJ1-2; D unresolved. CDR3 length: 15 residues. Trimming left V 3 bases short and J 1 base short, with 12 bases between. The CDR3 loop is CASSFSIDFNYGYTF. The DNA of the CDR3 is TGTGCCAGCAGTTTCAGCATAGACTTTAACTATGGCTACACCTTC.

CDR3 DNA: TGCGCCAGCAGCCAAGATAGGATTTGGGTTTTTGGGGCTGAAGCTTTCTTT. This gives the protein CASSQDRIWVFGAEAFF. V gene TRBV4-1 combines with J gene TRBJ1-1; no clear D. V lost 0 bases, J lost 6 bases, and 20 bases lay in between. The CDR3 spans 17 residues. Germline V lookup: CDR1 MGHRA, CDR2 YSYEKL.

This clonotype was counted a few times. This rearrangement joins TRBV11-2 to TRBJ2-1, with 10 bases identical to TRBD1. This CDR3 contains 16 residues. The trim removed 1 base at V and 8 bases at J, leaving 8 bases unmatched. Germline CDR1 reads SGHAT; CDR2 reads FQNNGV. The CDR3 DNA reads as TGTGCCAGCAGCTTAGGGAGGACAGGGGGAAGCGATGAGCAGTTCTTC. As protein: CASSLGRTGGSDEQFF. The variable domain in full, completed from reference TRBV11-2 and TRBJ2-1, reads EAGVAQSPRYKIIEKRQSVAFWCNPISGHATLYWYQQILGQGPKLLIQFQNNGVVDDSQLPKDRFSAERLKGVDSTLKIQPAKLEDSAVYLCASSLGRTGGSDEQFFGPGTRLTVL.

This clonotype was found a few times. The gene calls are TRBV3-1 and TRBJ1-6, with D perhaps TRBD1 (5 bases). The CDR3 loop spans 17 amino acids. V shed 5 bases and J shed 7 bases, with 21 bases lying between them. Germline V CDR1 and CDR2: LGHDT, YNNKEL (reference sequence). CDR3 coding DNA: TGTGCCAGCAGCGCCCAGTGGGGCAGGGTTGGAAATTCACCCCTCCACTTT. Protein product: CASSAQWGRVGNSPLHF.

The J gene is TRBJ2-2, the V gene TRBV29-1, with D tentatively TRBD1 (5 bases). This CDR3 has 14 amino acids. Germline values: CDR1 SQVTM, CDR2 ANQGSEA. The V and J ends lost 4 bases and 1 base respectively, with 10 bases between them. The CDR3 sequence: CSVVLGVNTGELFF. The CDR3 DNA follows: TGCAGCGTTGTTCTAGGGGTGAACACCGGGGAGCTGTTTTTT.

This sequence joins TRBV20-1 and TRBJ2-5, with D possibly being TRBD1 or TRBD2 (5 bases each). This CDR3 is built from 15 residues. Germline loops: CDR1 DFQATT, CDR2 SNEGSKA (reference sequence). The ends were cut back, 6 bases at V and 5 bases at J, with 22 bases in the middle. CDR3 protein: CSAGFGAAGPETQYF. The DNA of the CDR3 is TGCAGTGCCGGATTCGGGGCAGCTGGGCCGGAGACCCAGTACTTC.

This clonotype was recorded a few times. The chain employs TRBV5-5 and TRBJ2-1, with TRBD2 matching over 12 bases. V lost 3 bases to trimming and J lost 3 bases; unmatched junction nucleotides: 13. Germline V gene lookup returns CDR1 SGHKS and CDR2 YYEKEE (reference sequence). There are 19 residues in the CDR3. DNA for the CDR3: TGTGCCAGCAGCTCCGACGATTACGAACTAGCGGGAGGCTACAATGAGCAGTTCTTC. Amino acids: CASSSDDYELAGGYNEQFF.

The chain links TRBV21-1 to TRBJ2-2; the tabulated D call, TRBD2, remains unverified against the DNA. TRBV21-1 is designated a pseudogene. The CDR3 length is 15 residues. DNA of the CDR3: TGTGCCAGCAGCAAAGGAAAGAGGGACACCGGGGAGCTGTTTTTT. This gives the protein CASSKGKRDTGELFF.

The chain has TRBV7-2 and TRBJ1-1; tentative D call: TRBD1 (5 bases). This CDR3 comprises 15 residues. Germline V lookup: CDR1 SGHTA, CDR2 FQGNSA. V lost 5 bases, J lost 0 bases, and 13 bases lay in between. Here the CDR3 DNA reads TGTGCCAGCAGCGTAGGAGGACACCTGAACACTGAAGCTTTCTTT. Protein: CASSVGGHLNTEAFF.

The chain carries TRBV5-6 and TRBJ2-1; D ambiguous. CDR1 and CDR2 from the germline V gene are SGHDT and YYEEEE. The CDR3 length is 15 residues. Trimming took 5 bases from V and 2 from J, leaving 14 bases between them. For the CDR3, the DNA is TGTGCCAGCAGTTCTGTCTTCTTCCCCTACAATGAGCAGTTCTTC. Translation: CASSSVFFPYNEQFF.

This chain uses TRBV20-1 with TRBJ1-1, with D perhaps matching TRBD1 (6 bases). This CDR3 has 15 residues. Germline loops: CDR1 DFQATT, CDR2 SNEGSKA (reference sequence). With 0 bases removed from V and 4 bases from J, the gap between germline ends came to 15 bases. CDR3 loop: CSARDRGLLFTEAFF. The DNA of the CDR3 is TGCAGTGCTAGAGACAGGGGTCTATTGTTCACTGAAGCTTTCTTT.

The CDR3 DNA reads TGCAGCGTTGTAAGAGGCACAGATACGCAGTATTTT. Its translation: CSVVRGTDTQYF. The rearrangement joins TRBV29-1 to TRBJ2-3; D not resolved. This CDR3 comprises 12 residues. V was pared by 4 bases and J by 1 base, with 6 bases between. CDR1 and CDR2 (germline): SQVTM, ANQGSEA.

This chain uses TRBV7-3 with TRBJ1-1, with D possibly matching TRBD1 (6 bases). Germline V gene sequence: CDR1 SGHTA, CDR2 FQGTGA. This CDR3 contains 13 residues. The V end was cut by 4 bases, the J end by 12 bases, with 18 bases between. CDR3 loop: CASSSTLGAGTFF. In DNA form, the CDR3 reads TGTGCCAGCAGCTCGACTCTGGGGGCTGGGACTTTCTTT.

This clonotype occurred a few times. This chain joins TRBV12-3 or TRBV12-4 and TRBJ2-5; D may be TRBD2 (6 bases). The CDR3 has 14 residues. Trimming took 6 bases from V and 5 from J, leaving 16 bases between them. The CDR3: CASRPGTPRETQYF. The CDR3 coding sequence is TGTGCCAGCAGGCCTGGGACTCCCAGGGAGACCCAGTACTTC.

The chain links TRBV30 to TRBJ1-1, with a weak D call TRBD1 (5 bases). The CDR3 has 12 residues. Germline-derived CDR1 and CDR2 are GTSNPN and SVGIG (reference sequence). Trimming removed 7 bases at V and 1 base at J, with 10 bases between. CDR3 sequence (DNA): TGTGCCTCCGACAGCTGGAACACTGAAGCTTTCTTT. Translated: CASDSWNTEAFF. Combining the CDR3 with reference TRBV30 and TRBJ1-1 gives the whole variable domain SQTIHQWPATLVQPVGSPLSLECTVEGTSNPNLYWYRQAAGRGLQLLFYSVGIGQISSEVPQNLSASRPQDRQFILSSKKLLLSDSGFYLCASDSWNTEAFFGQGTRLTVV.

This chain joins TRBV2 and TRBJ2-3, with unresolved D. With 4 bases removed from V and 2 bases from J, the gap between germline ends came to 13 bases. Germline V gene sequence: CDR1 SNHLY, CDR2 FYNNEI. CDR3 length: 15 amino acids. The CDR3 DNA is TGTGCCAGCAGTGGGGAAAGTTCCCCCACAGATACGCAGTATTTT. It translates to CASSGESSPTDTQYF.

This clonotype was detected a few times. V is TRBV24-1 and J is TRBJ1-5, with D maybe TRBD1 (6 bases). CDR1 KGHDR and CDR2 SFDVKD come from the germline V gene. This CDR3 comprises 14 residues. The germline V and J ends were trimmed by 5 bases and 4 bases, with 11 bases remaining between them. The CDR3, as DNA: TGTGCCACCAGTGGAGGGACACAAAATCAGCCCCAGCATTTT. Translating gives CATSGGTQNQPQHF.

This chain uses TRBV9 with TRBJ2-1; D is possibly TRBD1 (6 bases). V was trimmed by 1 base and J by 11 bases, leaving 10 bases between them. The CDR3 runs to 12 residues. Germline CDR1 reads SGDLS; CDR2 reads YYNGEE. In DNA, the CDR3 is TGTGCCAGCAGCGTAAAGGACAGTAAGCAGTTCTTC. Translating gives CASSVKDSKQFF.

This clonotype was counted only a few times. The chain employs TRBV3-1 and TRBJ2-1; D call uncertain. V gave up 4 bases and J gave up 0 bases, with 7 bases separating them. Germline CDR1 LGHDT, CDR2 YNNKEL (reference sequence). The CDR3 totals 14 residues. The CDR3 region is CASSPYGSYNEQFF. CDR3 coding DNA: TGTGCCAGCAGCCCGTACGGCTCCTACAATGAGCAGTTCTTC.

This clonotype was observed at least ten times. The J gene is TRBJ1-2, the V gene TRBV10-3; 7 bases align to TRBD1. The CDR3 consists of 14 residues. The germline V gene encodes CDR1 ENHRY and CDR2 SYGVKD. Unmatched junction bases numbered 3, after V lost 5 bases and J lost 0 bases. This chain's CDR3 is CAISRDSTNYGYTF. In DNA, the CDR3 is TGTGCCATCAGTAGGGACAGCACTAACTATGGCTACACCTTC.

This rearrangement joins TRBV7-2 to TRBJ2-3; maybe TRBD2 (6 bases). From germline, CDR1 is SGHTA and CDR2 FQGNSA. V lost 3 bases, J lost 4 bases, and 14 bases lay in between. This CDR3 spans 15 amino acids. The DNA of the CDR3 is TGTGCCAGCAGCTTTCTGGCGGGGAGCGCAGATACGCAGTATTTT. It translates to CASSFLAGSADTQYF.

About this clonotype itself: A junction boundary mismatches the germline segment, possibly from a read error. V usage is TRBV7-7 and J usage is TRBJ2-5, with 9 bases fitting TRBD2. The CDR3 consists of 16 residues. Germline V gives CDR1 SSHAT, CDR2 FNYEAQ (reference sequence). Here the CDR3 reads CASSARLADIGGTQYF. CDR3 coding DNA: TGTGCTAGCAGCGCCAGACTAGCGGATATCGGGGGGACCCAGTACTTC.